The clone carrying this T cell receptor beta chain has a handful of counts. The sample belongs to a study of response to subunit inactivated influenza vaccine. A single record per CDR3 protein comes from TCRdb applying MiXCR to the RT-PCR reads. The data contain roughly 150,000 distinct CDR3 sequences, about a tenth of them singletons. Trimming pared 2 bases from V and 2 bases from J, leaving 4 bases between. The CDR3 consists of 14 residues. Germline V lookup: CDR1 SGHTA, CDR2 FQGNSA. The chain recombines TRBV7-2 with TRBJ2-6; D is undetermined. The receptor was isolated from a man aged 45-65 years who received an inactivated influenza vaccine. Sequencing was performed on non-naive T cells sorted from PBMCs, taken 45 days after vaccination. CDR3 sequence reads: CASSLRTGANVLTF. The CDR3 DNA is TGTGCCAGCAGCTTAAGGACTGGGGCCAACGTCCTGACTTTC. The whole variable domain, remainder taken from reference TRBV7-2 and TRBJ2-6, is GAGVSQSPSNKVTEKGKDVELRCDPISGHTALYWYRQSLGQGLEFLIYFQGNSAPDKSGLPSDRFSAERTGGSVSTLTIQRTQQEDSAVYLCASSLRTGANVLTFGAGSRLTVL.